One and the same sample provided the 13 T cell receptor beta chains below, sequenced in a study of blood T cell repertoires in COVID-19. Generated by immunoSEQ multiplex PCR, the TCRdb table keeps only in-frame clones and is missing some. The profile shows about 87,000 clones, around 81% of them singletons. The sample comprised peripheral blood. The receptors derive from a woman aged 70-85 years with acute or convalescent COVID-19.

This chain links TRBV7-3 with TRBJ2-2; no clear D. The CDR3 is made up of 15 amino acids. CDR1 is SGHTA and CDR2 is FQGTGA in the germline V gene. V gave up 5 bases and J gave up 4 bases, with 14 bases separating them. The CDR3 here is CASSPKRSSTGELFF. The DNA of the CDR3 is TGTGCCAGCAGCCCCAAGAGGTCTAGCACCGGGGAGCTGTTTTTT.

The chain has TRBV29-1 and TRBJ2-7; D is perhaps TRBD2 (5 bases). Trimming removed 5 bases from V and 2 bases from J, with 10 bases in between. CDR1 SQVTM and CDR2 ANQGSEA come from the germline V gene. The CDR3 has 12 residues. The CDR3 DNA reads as TGCAGCGTTACGGGATCCGCCTACGAGCAGTACTTC. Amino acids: CSVTGSAYEQYF.

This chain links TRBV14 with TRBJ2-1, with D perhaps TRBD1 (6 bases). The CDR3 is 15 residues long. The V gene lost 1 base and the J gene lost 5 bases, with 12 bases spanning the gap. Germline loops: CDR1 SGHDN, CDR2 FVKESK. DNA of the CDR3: TGTGCCAGCAGCCAAGGGGACATCCCCAACAATGAGCAGTTCTTC. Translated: CASSQGDIPNNEQFF.

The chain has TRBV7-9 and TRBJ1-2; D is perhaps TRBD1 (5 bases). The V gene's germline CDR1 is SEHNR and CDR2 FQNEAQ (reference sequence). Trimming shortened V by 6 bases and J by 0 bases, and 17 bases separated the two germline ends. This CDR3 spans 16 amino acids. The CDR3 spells CASSSRGKRSNYGYTF. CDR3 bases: TGTGCCAGCAGTTCGCGGGGGAAGAGATCTAACTATGGCTACACCTTC.

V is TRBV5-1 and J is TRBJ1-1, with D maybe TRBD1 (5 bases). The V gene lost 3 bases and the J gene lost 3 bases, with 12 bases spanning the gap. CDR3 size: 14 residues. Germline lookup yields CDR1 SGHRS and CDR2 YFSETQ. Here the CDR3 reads CASSSQPGDTEAFF. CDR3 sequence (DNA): TGCGCCAGCAGCTCACAGCCGGGGGACACTGAAGCTTTCTTT. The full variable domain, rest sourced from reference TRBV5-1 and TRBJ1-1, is KAGVTQTPRYLIKTRGQQVTLSCSPISGHRSVSWYQQTPGQGLQFLFEYFSETQRNKGNFPGRFSGRQFSNSRSEMNVSTLELGDSALYLCASSSQPGDTEAFFGQGTRLTVV.

In nucleotides, the CDR3 is TGTGCCAGCAGCTTAAACACGAACACTGAAGCTTTCTTT. Translating it yields CASSLNTNTEAFF. The chain has TRBV7-3 and TRBJ1-1; D uncertain. The V end lost 1 base, the J end lost 1 base, and 4 bases lay between the germline ends. Per germline, CDR1 SGHTA and CDR2 FQGTGA. This CDR3 has 13 amino acids.

For the CDR3, the DNA is TGTGCCATCAGTTTTCGGGCAACGAAGGGGGTTACGGTGATAAAGCCCCAGCATTTT. Translated: CAISFRATKGVTVIKPQHF. This rearrangement joins TRBV10-3 to TRBJ1-5, with a tentative D call TRBD1 (6 bases). V was shortened by 5 bases and J by 8 bases, with 31 bases between the two germline ends. Per the germline V gene, CDR1 is ENHRY and CDR2 is SYGVKD. The CDR3 totals 19 residues.

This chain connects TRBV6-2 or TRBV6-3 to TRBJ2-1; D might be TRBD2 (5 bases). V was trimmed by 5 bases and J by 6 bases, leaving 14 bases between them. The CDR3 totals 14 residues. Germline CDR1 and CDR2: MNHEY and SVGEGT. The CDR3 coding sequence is TGTGCCAGCAGTCGCATCGGACTGGTCAATGAGCAGTTCTTC. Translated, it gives CASSRIGLVNEQFF.

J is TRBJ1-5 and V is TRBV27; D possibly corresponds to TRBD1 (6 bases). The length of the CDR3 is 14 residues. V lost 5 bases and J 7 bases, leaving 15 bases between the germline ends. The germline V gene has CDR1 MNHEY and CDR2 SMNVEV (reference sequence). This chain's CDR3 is CASSPQQGRQPQHF. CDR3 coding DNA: TGTGCCAGCAGTCCCCAGCAGGGGCGACAGCCCCAGCATTTT.

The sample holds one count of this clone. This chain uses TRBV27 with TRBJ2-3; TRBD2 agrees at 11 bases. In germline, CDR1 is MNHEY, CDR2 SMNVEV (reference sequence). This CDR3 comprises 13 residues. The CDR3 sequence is CASRTSGPDTQYF. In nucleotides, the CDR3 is TGTGCTTCCAGGACTAGCGGGCCAGATACGCAGTATTTT.

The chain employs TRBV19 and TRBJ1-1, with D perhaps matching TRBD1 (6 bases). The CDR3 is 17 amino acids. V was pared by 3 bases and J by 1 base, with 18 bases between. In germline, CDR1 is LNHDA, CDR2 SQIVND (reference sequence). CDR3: CASSIPPRGRRNTEAFF. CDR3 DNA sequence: TGTGCCAGTAGTATCCCCCCCAGGGGCCGCCGGAACACTGAAGCTTTCTTT.

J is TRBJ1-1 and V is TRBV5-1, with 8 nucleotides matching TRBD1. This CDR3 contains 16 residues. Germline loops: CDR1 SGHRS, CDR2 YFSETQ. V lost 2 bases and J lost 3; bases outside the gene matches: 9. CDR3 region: CASSFLRGLADTEAFF. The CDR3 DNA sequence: TGCGCCAGCAGCTTTCTCAGGGGGCTGGCGGACACTGAAGCTTTCTTT.

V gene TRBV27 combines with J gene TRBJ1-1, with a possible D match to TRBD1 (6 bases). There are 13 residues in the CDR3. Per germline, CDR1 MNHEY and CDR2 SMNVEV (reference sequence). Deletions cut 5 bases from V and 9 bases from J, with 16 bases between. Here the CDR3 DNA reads TGTGCCAGCAGTGTCCGACAGGACCGAAAAGCTTTCTTT. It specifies CASSVRQDRKAFF.